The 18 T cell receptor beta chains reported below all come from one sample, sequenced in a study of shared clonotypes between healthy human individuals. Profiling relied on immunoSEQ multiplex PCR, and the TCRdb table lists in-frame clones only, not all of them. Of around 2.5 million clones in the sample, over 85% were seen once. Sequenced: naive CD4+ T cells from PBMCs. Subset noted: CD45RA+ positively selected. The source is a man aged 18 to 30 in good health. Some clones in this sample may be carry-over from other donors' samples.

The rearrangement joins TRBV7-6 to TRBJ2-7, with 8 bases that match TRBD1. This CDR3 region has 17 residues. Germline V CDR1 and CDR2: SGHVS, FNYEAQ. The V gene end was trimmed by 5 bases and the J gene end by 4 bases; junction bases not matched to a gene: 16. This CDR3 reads CASSQGAGFATSYEQYF. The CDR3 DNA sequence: TGTGCCAGCAGCCAGGGGGCTGGGTTCGCCACCAGTTACGAGCAGTACTTC.

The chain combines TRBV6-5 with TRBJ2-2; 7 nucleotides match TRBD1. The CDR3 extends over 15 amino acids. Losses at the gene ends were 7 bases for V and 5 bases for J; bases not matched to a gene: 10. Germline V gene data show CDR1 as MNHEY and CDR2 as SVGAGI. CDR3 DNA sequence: TGTGCCAGCATATCTCAGGGGGAGAGTACCGGGGAGCTGTTTTTT. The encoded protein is CASISQGESTGELFF.

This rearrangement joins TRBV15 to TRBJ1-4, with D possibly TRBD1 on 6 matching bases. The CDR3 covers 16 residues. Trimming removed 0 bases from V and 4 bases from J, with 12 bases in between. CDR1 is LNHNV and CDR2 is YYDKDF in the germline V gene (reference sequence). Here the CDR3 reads CATSRDRTEDNEKLFF. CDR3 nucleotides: TGTGCCACCAGCAGAGATCGGACAGAGGATAATGAAAAACTGTTTTTT.

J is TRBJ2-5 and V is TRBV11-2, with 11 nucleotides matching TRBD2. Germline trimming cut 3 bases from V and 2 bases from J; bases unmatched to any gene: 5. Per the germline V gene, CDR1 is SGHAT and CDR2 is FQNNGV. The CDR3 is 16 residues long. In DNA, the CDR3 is TGTGCCAGCAGCTTTACCTTAGCGGGGGGGCAAGAGACCCAGTACTTC. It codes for CASSFTLAGGQETQYF. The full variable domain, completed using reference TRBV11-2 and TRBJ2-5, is EAGVAQSPRYKIIEKRQSVAFWCNPISGHATLYWYQQILGQGPKLLIQFQNNGVVDDSQLPKDRFSAERLKGVDSTLKIQPAKLEDSAVYLCASSFTLAGGQETQYFGPGTRLLVL.

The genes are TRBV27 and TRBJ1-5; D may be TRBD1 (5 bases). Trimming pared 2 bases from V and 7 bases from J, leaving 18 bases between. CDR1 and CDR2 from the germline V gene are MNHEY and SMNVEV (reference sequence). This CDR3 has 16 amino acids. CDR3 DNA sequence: TGTGCCAGCAGTTTAGGTGGCTTGGGGCAGGTCCAGCCCCAGCATTTT. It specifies CASSLGGLGQVQPQHF.

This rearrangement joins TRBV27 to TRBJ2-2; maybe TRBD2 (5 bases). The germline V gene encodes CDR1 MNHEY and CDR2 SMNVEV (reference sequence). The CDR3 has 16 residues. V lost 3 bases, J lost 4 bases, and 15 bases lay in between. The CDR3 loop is CASSLKSLGVTGELFF. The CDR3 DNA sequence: TGTGCCAGCAGTTTGAAAAGTCTCGGGGTCACCGGGGAGCTGTTTTTT.

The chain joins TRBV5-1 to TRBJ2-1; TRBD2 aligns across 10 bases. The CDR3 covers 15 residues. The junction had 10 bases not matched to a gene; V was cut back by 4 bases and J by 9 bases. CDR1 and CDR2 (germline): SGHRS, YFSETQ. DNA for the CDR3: TGCGCCAGCAGCCTAATAGCGGGAGGCGGAATTGAGCAGTTCTTC. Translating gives CASSLIAGGGIEQFF.

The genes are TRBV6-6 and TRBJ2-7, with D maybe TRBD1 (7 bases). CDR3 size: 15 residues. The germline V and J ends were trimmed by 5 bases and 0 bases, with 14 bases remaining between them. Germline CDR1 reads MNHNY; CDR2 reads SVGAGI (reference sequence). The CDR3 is CASSKYQGGSYEQYF. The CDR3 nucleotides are TGTGCCAGCAGTAAGTACCAGGGGGGCTCCTACGAGCAGTACTTC.

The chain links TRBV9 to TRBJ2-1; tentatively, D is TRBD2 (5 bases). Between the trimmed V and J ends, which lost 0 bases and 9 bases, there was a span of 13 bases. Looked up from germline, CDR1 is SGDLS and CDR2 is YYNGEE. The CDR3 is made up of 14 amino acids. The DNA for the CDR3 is TGTGCCAGCAGCGTAGAGGGCCTAGGAGGTGAGCAGTTCTTC. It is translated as CASSVEGLGGEQFF.

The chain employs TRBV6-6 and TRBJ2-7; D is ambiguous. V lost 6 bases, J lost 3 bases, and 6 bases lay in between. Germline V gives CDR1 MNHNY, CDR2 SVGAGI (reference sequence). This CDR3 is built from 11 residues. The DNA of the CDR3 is TGTGCCAGCAGCCTAATCTACGAGCAGTACTTC. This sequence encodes CASSLIYEQYF.

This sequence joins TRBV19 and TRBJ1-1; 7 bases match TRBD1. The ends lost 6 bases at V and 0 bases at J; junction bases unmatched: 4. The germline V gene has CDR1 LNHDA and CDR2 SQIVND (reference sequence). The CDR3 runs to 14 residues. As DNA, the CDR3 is TGTGCCAGTAGACCGACAGGGTTGAACACTGAAGCTTTCTTT. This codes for CASRPTGLNTEAFF.

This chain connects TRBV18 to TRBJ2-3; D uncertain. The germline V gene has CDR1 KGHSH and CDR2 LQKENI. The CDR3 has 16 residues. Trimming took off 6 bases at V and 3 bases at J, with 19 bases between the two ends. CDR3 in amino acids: CASSPASQIGTDTQYF. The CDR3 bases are TGTGCCAGCTCCCCAGCCAGCCAGATTGGTACAGATACGCAGTATTTT.

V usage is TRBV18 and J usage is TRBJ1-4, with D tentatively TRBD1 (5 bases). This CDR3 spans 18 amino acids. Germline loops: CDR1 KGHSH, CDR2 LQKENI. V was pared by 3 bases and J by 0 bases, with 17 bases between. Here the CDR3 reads CASSPGTLGPATNEKLFF. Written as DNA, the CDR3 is TGTGCCAGCTCACCCGGGACCCTAGGTCCGGCAACTAATGAAAAACTGTTTTTT.

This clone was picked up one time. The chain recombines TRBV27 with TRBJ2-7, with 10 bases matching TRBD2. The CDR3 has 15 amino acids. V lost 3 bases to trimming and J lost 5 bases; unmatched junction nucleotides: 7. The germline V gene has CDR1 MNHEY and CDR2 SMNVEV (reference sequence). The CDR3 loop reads CASSLTLAGVHEQYF. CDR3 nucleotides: TGTGCCAGCAGTTTGACCCTAGCGGGAGTCCACGAGCAGTACTTC.

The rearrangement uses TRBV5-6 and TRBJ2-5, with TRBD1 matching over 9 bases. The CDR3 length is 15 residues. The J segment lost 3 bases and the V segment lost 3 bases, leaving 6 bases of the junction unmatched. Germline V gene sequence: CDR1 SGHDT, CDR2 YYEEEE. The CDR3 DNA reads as TGTGCCAGCAGCTCGCCGACAGGGGGAGAAGAGACCCAGTACTTC. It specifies CASSSPTGGEETQYF. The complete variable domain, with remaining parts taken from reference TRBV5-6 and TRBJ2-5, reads DAGVTQSPTHLIKTRGQQVTLRCSPKSGHDTVSWYQQALGQGPQFIFQYYEEEERQRGNFPDRFSGHQFPNYSSELNVNALLLGDSALYLCASSSPTGGEETQYFGPGTRLLVL.

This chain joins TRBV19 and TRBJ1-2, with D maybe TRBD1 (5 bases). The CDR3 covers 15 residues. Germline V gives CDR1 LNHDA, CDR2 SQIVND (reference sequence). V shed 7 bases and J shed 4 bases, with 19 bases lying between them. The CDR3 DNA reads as TGTGCCAGTACCACGGAGGGACGGATGCCCTATGGCTACACCTTC. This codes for CASTTEGRMPYGYTF.

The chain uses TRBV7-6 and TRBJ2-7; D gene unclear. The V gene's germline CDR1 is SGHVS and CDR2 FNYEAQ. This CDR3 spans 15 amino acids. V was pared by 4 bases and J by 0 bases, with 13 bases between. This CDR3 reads CASSSKKDLSYEQYF. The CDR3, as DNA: TGTGCCAGCAGCTCCAAAAAGGACCTCTCCTACGAGCAGTACTTC.

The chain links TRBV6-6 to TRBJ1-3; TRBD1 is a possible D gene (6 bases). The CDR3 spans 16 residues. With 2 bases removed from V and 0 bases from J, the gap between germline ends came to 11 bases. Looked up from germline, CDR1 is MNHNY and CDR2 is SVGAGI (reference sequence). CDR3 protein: CASSYAGQSSGNTIYF. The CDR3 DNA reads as TGTGCCAGCAGTTACGCCGGACAGAGCTCTGGAAACACCATATATTTT.